These T cell receptor beta chains were read from a single sample in a study of metastatic and nonmetastatic thyroid tumors. With MiXCR, TCRdb called clones anew from the PCR reads. The data hold thousands of clones, with roughly 30% observed a single time. The sequencing input was tumor tissue. All receptors come from a female donor with papillary thyroid cancer or a benign thyroid nodule (not recorded which). Some clones in this sample may be carry-over from other donors' samples. Each CDR3 is given with its conserved first and last residue. A D gene is named only where the DNA matches it firmly. Clone size is given for some rows only: seen once, a few or many times, or a class if the clone is expanded.

D gene: NA
clone size: few
V gene: TRBV12-3/TRBV12-4
J gene: TRBJ1-2
CDR3 DNA: TGTGCCACTCTACGGGGGGCTACTGGCTACACCTTC
CDR3 protein: CATLRGATGYTF

D gene: NA
clone size: NA
V gene: TRBV4-2
J gene: TRBJ1-5
CDR3 DNA: TGTGCCAGCAGCCAAGACTTGGACAGCAAAAATCAGCCCCAGCATTTT
CDR3 protein: CASSQDLDSKNQPQHF

D gene: TRBD1
clone size: medium-sized
V gene: TRBV6-2/TRBV6-3
J gene: TRBJ1-2
CDR3 DNA: TGTGCCAGCATGAACCGAGGACAGGGGAACTATGGCTACACCTTC
CDR3 protein: CASMNRGQGNYGYTF

D gene: TRBD2
clone size: medium-sized
V gene: TRBV19
J gene: TRBJ2-7
CDR3 DNA: TGTGCCAGTAGTATACGCGGAGGGAGGGAATACGAGCAGTACTTC
CDR3 protein: CASSIRGGREYEQYF

D gene: NA
clone size: NA
V gene: TRBV11-2
J gene: TRBJ1-2
CDR3 DNA: TGTGCCAGCGGCGAGGCAGGTGGCTCCCCTAACTATGGCTACACCTTC
CDR3 protein: CASGEAGGSPNYGYTF

D gene: NA
clone size: NA
V gene: TRBV11-2
J gene: TRBJ2-7
CDR3 DNA: TGTGCCAGCAGCCCCGATTCGACAGTAAAGTACGAGCAGTACTTC
CDR3 protein: CASSPDSTVKYEQYF

D gene: NA
clone size: many
V gene: TRBV2
J gene: TRBJ2-3
CDR3 DNA: TGTGCCAGCAGTAAAATGACTAGTTCAGATACGCAGTATTTT
CDR3 protein: CASSKMTSSDTQYF

D gene: TRBD2
clone size: medium-sized
V gene: TRBV30
J gene: TRBJ2-2
CDR3 DNA: TGTGCCTTAGCGGGAGGGCCCGCCGGGGAGCTGTTTTTT
CDR3 protein: CALAGGPAGELFF

D gene: TRBD1
clone size: large
V gene: TRBV5-1
J gene: TRBJ2-1
CDR3 DNA: TGCGCCAGCAGCTTGGAGGACAGGGGTAATGAGCAGTTCTTC
CDR3 protein: CASSLEDRGNEQFF

D gene: NA
clone size: medium-sized
V gene: TRBV30
J gene: TRBJ1-2
CDR3 DNA: TGTGCCTGGAACAGGCCCCCCGACTATGGCTACACCTTC
CDR3 protein: CAWNRPPDYGYTF

D gene: NA
clone size: many
V gene: TRBV9
J gene: TRBJ2-7
CDR3 DNA: TGTGCCAGCAGCGGGACGGGAGCCTCCTACGAGCAGTACTTC
CDR3 protein: CASSGTGASYEQYF

D gene: TRBD1
clone size: many
V gene: TRBV5-6
J gene: TRBJ1-4
CDR3 DNA: TGTGCCAGCAGCCTCAGGGGCAGGGGGAGTGAAAAACTGTTTTTT
CDR3 protein: CASSLRGRGSEKLFF

D gene: TRBD2
clone size: few
V gene: TRBV12-3/TRBV12-4
J gene: TRBJ2-5
CDR3 DNA: TGTGCCAGCAGTTCATGGGAATCGAGCGGGAGGGCGACCCAGTACTTC
CDR3 protein: CASSSWESSGRATQYF

D gene: TRBD2
clone size: NA
V gene: TRBV11-2
J gene: TRBJ2-7
CDR3 DNA: TGTGCCATCAGCTTAGAAGTGGGGAGCGGGAGTGGTTCATACGAGCAGTACTTC
CDR3 protein: CAISLEVGSGSGSYEQYF

D gene: TRBD1
clone size: few
V gene: TRBV6-6
J gene: TRBJ1-4
CDR3 DNA: TGTGCCAGCAGTTACTCGATCGGACAGGGGGCGGAAAAACTGTTTTTT
CDR3 protein: CASSYSIGQGAEKLFF

D gene: NA
clone size: few
V gene: TRBV27
J gene: TRBJ2-2
CDR3 DNA: TGTGCCAGCAGGCCCGGGGCACCCCAGACCGGTGATCTGTTTTTT
CDR3 protein: CASRPGAPQTGDLFF

D gene: TRBD2
clone size: once
V gene: TRBV5-1
J gene: TRBJ2-7
CDR3 DNA: TGCGCCAGCAGCCCCGGGGGGGGACCAGGCTACGAGCAGTACTTC
CDR3 protein: CASSPGGGPGYEQYF

D gene: NA
clone size: few
V gene: TRBV28
J gene: TRBJ1-2
CDR3 DNA: TGTGCCAGCAGCTTAGCGTTCGGAGGTATGGATGGCTACACCTTC
CDR3 protein: CASSLAFGGMDGYTF

D gene: TRBD1
clone size: NA
V gene: TRBV5-1
J gene: TRBJ2-7
CDR3 DNA: TGCGCCAGCAGTCCAACCGTGACAGGGGGTTCCGAGCAGTACTTC
CDR3 protein: CASSPTVTGGSEQYF

D gene: TRBD2
clone size: many
V gene: TRBV3-1
J gene: TRBJ2-1
CDR3 DNA: TGTGCCAGCAGCCGCGCCGGGACTAAAAGTTTC
CDR3 protein: CASSRAGTKSF

D gene: TRBD2
clone size: NA
V gene: TRBV2
J gene: TRBJ2-1
CDR3 DNA: TGTGCCAGCATGCCCCCAGCGGGAGTTGTCTACAATGAGCAGTTCTTC
CDR3 protein: CASMPPAGVVYNEQFF

D gene: NA
clone size: NA
V gene: TRBV13
J gene: TRBJ2-7
CDR3 DNA: TGTGCCAGCAGCTTCACCGGCCCCGGGGTTCACGAGCAGTACTTC
CDR3 protein: CASSFTGPGVHEQYF

D gene: TRBD1
clone size: few
V gene: TRBV28
J gene: TRBJ1-5
CDR3 DNA: TGTGCCAGCAGTTTACTGACAGGGATCGGTCAGCCCCAGCATTTT
CDR3 protein: CASSLLTGIGQPQHF

D gene: TRBD1
clone size: medium-sized
V gene: TRBV4-2
J gene: TRBJ1-4
CDR3 DNA: TGTGCCAGCAGCCCAGTTTCCCAGGGGGGTGAGAATGAAAAACTGTTTTTT
CDR3 protein: CASSPVSQGGENEKLFF

D gene: NA
clone size: NA
V gene: TRBV7-6
J gene: TRBJ2-1
CDR3 DNA: TGTGCCAGCAGCTTAAGGGCTAGCGTTACCCACAATGAGCAGTTCTTC
CDR3 protein: CASSLRASVTHNEQFF

D gene: NA
clone size: few
V gene: TRBV6-1
J gene: TRBJ1-1
CDR3 DNA: TGTGCCAGCAGTGAACAGGGGTTCACTGAAGCTTTCTTT
CDR3 protein: CASSEQGFTEAFF

D gene: TRBD2
clone size: NA
V gene: TRBV11-2
J gene: TRBJ2-1
CDR3 DNA: TGTGCCAGCAGCTTAGGACTAGCGGGAGGCAATGAGCAGTTCTTC
CDR3 protein: CASSLGLAGGNEQFF

D gene: NA
clone size: NA
V gene: TRBV7-9
J gene: TRBJ2-2
CDR3 DNA: TGTGCCAGCAGCCCTTATCTCGTGAGCACCGGGGAGCTGTTTTTT
CDR3 protein: CASSPYLVSTGELFF

D gene: NA
clone size: many
V gene: TRBV7-3
J gene: TRBJ2-1
CDR3 DNA: TGTGCCAGCAGCTTAACGGCGGCGGATAGCACCGGAGCCAATGAGCAGTTCTTC
CDR3 protein: CASSLTAADSTGANEQFF

D gene: TRBD1
clone size: NA
V gene: TRBV19
J gene: TRBJ1-6
CDR3 DNA: TGTGCCAGTAGCCCGGACAGGGGGCTTGATTCACCCCTCCACTTT
CDR3 protein: CASSPDRGLDSPLHF

D gene: NA
clone size: few
V gene: TRBV20-1
J gene: TRBJ1-3
CDR3 DNA: TGCAGTGCTACCCGGGCGGAGGGAAACACCATATATTTT
CDR3 protein: CSATRAEGNTIYF

D gene: NA
clone size: NA
V gene: TRBV20-1
J gene: TRBJ1-2
CDR3 DNA: TGCAGTGCTAGTACGGGGGTCTATGGCTACACCTTC
CDR3 protein: CSASTGVYGYTF

D gene: NA
clone size: NA
V gene: TRBV10-2
J gene: TRBJ1-5
CDR3 DNA: TGCGCCAGCAGTGACGACAGTCAAACTTTCAATCAGCCCCAGCATTTT
CDR3 protein: CASSDDSQTFNQPQHF

D gene: TRBD1
clone size: NA
V gene: TRBV11-1
J gene: TRBJ1-1
CDR3 DNA: TGTGCCAGCATCACTTGGGGACAGGGGACGAACACTGAAGCTTTCTTT
CDR3 protein: CASITWGQGTNTEAFF

D gene: TRBD2
clone size: NA
V gene: TRBV11-2
J gene: TRBJ2-1
CDR3 DNA: TGTGCCAGCAGCCCCGTTGGACTAGCGGGAGTTCGGGAGCAGTTCTTC
CDR3 protein: CASSPVGLAGVREQFF

D gene: NA
clone size: NA
V gene: TRBV7-2
J gene: TRBJ1-1
CDR3 DNA: TGTGCCAGCAGCTTAGCGGGGGTGACTGAAGCTTTCTTT
CDR3 protein: CASSLAGVTEAFF

D gene: NA
clone size: once
V gene: TRBV5-1
J gene: TRBJ2-2
CDR3 DNA: TGCGCCAGCAATTATATTACCGGGGAGCTGTTTTTT
CDR3 protein: CASNYITGELFF

D gene: TRBD2
clone size: few
V gene: TRBV10-3
J gene: TRBJ2-1
CDR3 DNA: TGTGCCATCAGTCCCTTTGGAGCGGGAGTCTACAATGAGCAGTTCTTC
CDR3 protein: CAISPFGAGVYNEQFF

D gene: NA
clone size: few
V gene: TRBV28
J gene: TRBJ1-1
CDR3 DNA: TGTGCCAGAAGTTTAGTTCGAGGTGCCGGGGACACTGAAGCTTTCTTT
CDR3 protein: CARSLVRGAGDTEAFF

D gene: TRBD2
clone size: NA
V gene: TRBV7-9
J gene: TRBJ2-7
CDR3 DNA: TGTGCCAGCAGCTTAGAAGGCGGGGGATACGAGCAGTACTTC
CDR3 protein: CASSLEGGGYEQYF

D gene: NA
clone size: many
V gene: TRBV7-9
J gene: TRBJ2-7
CDR3 DNA: TGTGCCAGCAGCTTATCGGGAGTAACCTACGAGCAGTACTTC
CDR3 protein: CASSLSGVTYEQYF

D gene: NA
clone size: medium-sized
V gene: TRBV20-1
J gene: TRBJ2-3
CDR3 DNA: TGCAGTGCTAGAGATACGTTACGAGACACAGATACGCAGTATTTT
CDR3 protein: CSARDTLRDTDTQYF